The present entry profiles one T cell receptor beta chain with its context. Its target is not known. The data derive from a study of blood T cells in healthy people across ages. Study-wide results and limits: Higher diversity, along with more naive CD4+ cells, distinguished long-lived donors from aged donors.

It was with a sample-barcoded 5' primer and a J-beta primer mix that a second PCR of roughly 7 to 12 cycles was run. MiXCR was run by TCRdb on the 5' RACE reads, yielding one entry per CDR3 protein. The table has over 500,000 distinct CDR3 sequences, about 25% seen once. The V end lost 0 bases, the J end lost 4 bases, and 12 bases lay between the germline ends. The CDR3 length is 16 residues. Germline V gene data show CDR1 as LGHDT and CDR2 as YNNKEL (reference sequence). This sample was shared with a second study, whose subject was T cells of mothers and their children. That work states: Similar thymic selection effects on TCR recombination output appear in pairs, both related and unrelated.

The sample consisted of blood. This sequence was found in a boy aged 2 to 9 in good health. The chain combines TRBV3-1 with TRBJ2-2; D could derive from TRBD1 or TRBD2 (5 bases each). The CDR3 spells CASSQDAWDATGELFF. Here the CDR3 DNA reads TGTGCCAGCAGCCAAGATGCCTGGGACGCCACCGGGGAGCTGTTTTTT. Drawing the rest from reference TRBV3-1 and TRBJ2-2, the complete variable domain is DTAVSQTPKYLVTQMGNDKSIKCEQNLGHDTMYWYKQDSKKFLKIMFSYNNKELIINETVPNRFSPKSPDKAHLNLHINSLELGDSAVYFCASSQDAWDATGELFFGEGSRLTVL.